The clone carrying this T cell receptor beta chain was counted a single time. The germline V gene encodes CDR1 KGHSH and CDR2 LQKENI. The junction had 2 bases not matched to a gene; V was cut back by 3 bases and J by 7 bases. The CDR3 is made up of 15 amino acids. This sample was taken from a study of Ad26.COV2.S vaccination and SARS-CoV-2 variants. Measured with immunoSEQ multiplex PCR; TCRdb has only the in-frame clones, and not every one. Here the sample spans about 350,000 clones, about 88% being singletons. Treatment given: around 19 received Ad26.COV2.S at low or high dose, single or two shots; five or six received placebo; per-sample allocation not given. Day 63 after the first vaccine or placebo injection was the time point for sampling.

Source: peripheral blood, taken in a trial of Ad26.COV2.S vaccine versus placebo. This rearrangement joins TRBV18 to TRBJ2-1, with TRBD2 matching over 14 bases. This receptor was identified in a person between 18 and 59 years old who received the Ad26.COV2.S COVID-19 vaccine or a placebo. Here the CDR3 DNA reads TGTGCCAGCTCACCCGGGACTAGCGGGGGTAATGAGCAGTTCTTC. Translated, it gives CASSPGTSGGNEQFF.